This entry lists 15 T cell receptor beta chains sequenced from one sample in a study of T cells in Graves' hyperthyroidism and ophthalmopathy. TCR beta CDR3 regions were amplified from RNA transcripts. An initial round of RT-PCR targeting the TCR CDR3 relied on the HTBI primer set. TCRdb used MiXCR to reprocess the multiplex PCR reads, holding one entry per CDR3 protein. The sample consists of fewer than 400,000 distinct CDR3 sequences, 15% to 18% of them appearing once. The sequenced sample was blood. These receptors originate from a young woman with Graves' hyperthyroidism that later progressed to Graves' ophthalmopathy.

This clonotype has only a few counts. The conserved phenylalanine or tryptophan is not found at the CDR3 terminus, so this likely reflects a read error. This rearrangement joins TRBV2 to TRBJ2-7, with TRBD2 matching 12 bases. Germline V lookup: CDR1 SNHLY, CDR2 FYNNEI. With 8 bases clipped from V and 0 bases from J, the junction kept 17 bases outside the gene matches. The CDR3 has 19 residues. CDR3 amino acids: CASLRGASGRAGSSYEQYS. In nucleotides, the CDR3 is TGTGCCAGCCTAAGAGGGGCTAGCGGGAGGGCCGGGAGCTCCTACGAGCAGTACTCC.

Regarding this clonotype: One base away lies a much larger clone, so this may be a sequencing read error. The chain is built from TRBV7-2 and TRBJ2-1; 8 bases map to TRBD2. This CDR3 spans 16 amino acids. In germline, CDR1 is SGHTA, CDR2 FQGNSA. The J segment lost 3 bases and the V segment lost 5 bases, leaving 9 bases of the junction unmatched. The CDR3 DNA reads as TGTGCCAGCAGCCTCAGGACTAGCAGGAGCTACAATGAGCAGTTCTTC. It codes for CASSLRTSRSYNEQFF.

There are a few counts of this clonotype. This chain links TRBV27 with TRBJ2-7; the match to TRBD2 covers 7 bases. J lost 3 bases, V lost 0 bases, and 8 bases had no gene match. This CDR3 has 16 amino acids. Germline values: CDR1 MNHEY, CDR2 SMNVEV (reference sequence). CDR3 DNA sequence: TGTGCCAGCAGTTTATCGGCCGGGGGACTATTCTACGAGCAGTACTTC. It specifies CASSLSAGGLFYEQYF.

This clonotype was observed at least ten times. The chain uses TRBV20-1 and TRBJ2-5, with 15 bases identical to TRBD2. The CDR3 has 17 amino acids. Germline loops: CDR1 DFQATT, CDR2 SNEGSKA (reference sequence). V lost 5 bases to trimming and J lost 0 bases; unmatched junction nucleotides: 7. The CDR3 nucleotides read TGCAGTGCTCTCCCTGGACTAGCGGGAGGGAACCAAGAGACCCAGTACTTC. Its translation: CSALPGLAGGNQETQYF.

This chain links TRBV12-3 or TRBV12-4 with TRBJ2-2, with D unclear. The CDR3 extends over 11 amino acids. V was shortened by 7 bases and J by 7 bases, with 7 bases between the two germline ends. Here the CDR3 reads CASIMHGELFF. The CDR3, as DNA: TGTGCCAGCATTATGCACGGGGAGCTGTTTTTT.

This clonotype appeared a few times. V and J are TRBV7-2 and TRBJ2-5; TRBD2 agrees at 7 bases. Trimming at V came to 2 bases and at J to 5 bases, leaving 14 bases not matched to a gene. Per the germline V gene, CDR1 is SGHTA and CDR2 is FQGNSA. The CDR3 spans 17 residues. CDR3 in DNA: TGTGCCAGCAGCTTACGTCCGGCGGGAGATCGTAGGGAGACCCAGTACTTC. This translates into CASSLRPAGDRRETQYF. Full variable domain (missing parts from reference TRBV7-2 and TRBJ2-5): GAGVSQSPSNKVTEKGKDVELRCDPISGHTALYWYRQSLGQGLEFLIYFQGNSAPDKSGLPSDRFSAERTGGSVSTLTIQRTQQEDSAVYLCASSLRPAGDRRETQYFGPGTRLLVL.

This clonotype was seen a few times. The chain employs TRBV27 and TRBJ1-2; 9 bases are shared with TRBD1. V trimming: 5 bases; J trimming: 4 bases; junction bases outside the gene matches: 14. The CDR3 sequence is 17 residues long. Germline lookup yields CDR1 MNHEY and CDR2 SMNVEV (reference sequence). CDR3 region: CASSGRQGDRLSYGYTF. In DNA, the CDR3 is TGTGCCAGCAGTGGAAGACAGGGGGACCGACTTAGCTATGGCTACACCTTC.

Many counts were recorded for this clonotype. CDR3 residues: CASSILAASSYEQYF. The CDR3 bases are TGTGCCAGCAGCATCCTAGCGGCCAGCTCCTACGAGCAGTACTTC. The chain recombines TRBV7-2 with TRBJ2-7; 7 positions agree with TRBD2. This CDR3 is built from 15 residues. Germline V gene data show CDR1 as SGHTA and CDR2 as FQGNSA. Trimming took 5 bases from V and 0 from J; bases not matched to a gene: 7.

Ten or more counts support this clonotype. The rearrangement joins TRBV11-1 to TRBJ2-3, with D tentatively TRBD1 or TRBD2 (5 bases each). Germline lookup yields CDR1 SGHAT and CDR2 FQDESV (reference sequence). CDR3 length: 16 amino acids. Trimming took 5 bases from V and 6 from J, leaving 21 bases between them. Here the CDR3 DNA reads TGTGCCAGCAGCCTTCGGGACCTCGTCGACGCGGATACGCAGTATTTT. Translated: CASSLRDLVDADTQYF.

This clonotype was observed many times. This rearrangement joins TRBV2 to TRBJ2-1; perhaps TRBD1 as D (5 bases). CDR1 is SNHLY, CDR2 FYNNEI, per germline. V dropped 4 bases and J dropped 9 bases, with 25 bases sitting between them. There are 17 residues in the CDR3. The CDR3 sequence: CASSGIREGFSRGEQFF. CDR3 nucleotide sequence: TGTGCCAGCAGTGGGATCAGGGAAGGCTTTTCAAGGGGTGAGCAGTTCTTC. Filled out from reference TRBV2 and TRBJ2-1, the complete variable domain reads EPEVTQTPSHQVTQMGQEVILRCVPISNHLYFYWYRQILGQKVEFLVSFYNNEISEKSEIFDDQFSVERPDGSNFTLKIRSTKLEDSAMYFCASSGIREGFSRGEQFFGPGTRLTVL.

This clonotype was observed many times. The chain joins TRBV5-1 to TRBJ2-7; TRBD1 matches at 9 bases. The length of the CDR3 is 15 residues. CDR1 SGHRS and CDR2 YFSETQ come from the germline V gene. V lost 3 bases, J lost 3 bases, and 7 bases stayed unmatched. The CDR3 sequence is CASSWAGTGNYEQYF. DNA for the CDR3: TGCGCCAGCAGCTGGGCCGGGACAGGGAACTACGAGCAGTACTTC.

This clonotype was observed many times. The V call is TRBV24-1, the J call TRBJ2-1; no definite D call. The germline V gene has CDR1 KGHDR and CDR2 SFDVKD. V was trimmed by 4 bases and J by 0 bases, leaving 15 bases between them. This CDR3 contains 17 residues. CDR3 protein: CATSDLDGVSSYNEQFF. As DNA, the CDR3 is TGTGCCACCAGTGACCTAGACGGAGTGAGCTCCTACAATGAGCAGTTCTTC.

In its sample, this clonotype was seen a few times. The gene calls are TRBV24-1 and TRBJ2-1; 7 bases match TRBD2. The CDR3 has 15 amino acids. Germline V gene sequence: CDR1 KGHDR, CDR2 SFDVKD. V trimming: 1 base; J trimming: 8 bases; junction bases outside the gene matches: 7. The CDR3 spells CATSDFLGLGDEQFF. CDR3 coding DNA: TGTGCCACCAGTGATTTTTTAGGACTAGGGGATGAGCAGTTCTTC.

J is TRBJ2-7 and V is TRBV7-2; unclear D gene. Germline V gives CDR1 SGHTA, CDR2 FQGNSA. The CDR3 extends over 15 amino acids. V dropped 1 base and J dropped 4 bases, with 14 bases sitting between them. CDR3 DNA: TGTGCCAGCAGCTTAGAAGGATACCTTAGTTACGAGCAGTACTTC. It yields the protein CASSLEGYLSYEQYF.

This clonotype was found a few times. This chain joins TRBV6-1 and TRBJ1-5, with D possibly TRBD1 on 6 matching bases. Germline V gene data show CDR1 as MNHNS and CDR2 as SASEGT. The CDR3 is 15 amino acids. Trimming took off 5 bases at V and 2 bases at J, with 13 bases between the two ends. DNA for the CDR3: TGTGCCAGCAGTCCCGACAGGCTGGGCAATCAGCCCCAGCATTTT. Amino acid sequence: CASSPDRLGNQPQHF.